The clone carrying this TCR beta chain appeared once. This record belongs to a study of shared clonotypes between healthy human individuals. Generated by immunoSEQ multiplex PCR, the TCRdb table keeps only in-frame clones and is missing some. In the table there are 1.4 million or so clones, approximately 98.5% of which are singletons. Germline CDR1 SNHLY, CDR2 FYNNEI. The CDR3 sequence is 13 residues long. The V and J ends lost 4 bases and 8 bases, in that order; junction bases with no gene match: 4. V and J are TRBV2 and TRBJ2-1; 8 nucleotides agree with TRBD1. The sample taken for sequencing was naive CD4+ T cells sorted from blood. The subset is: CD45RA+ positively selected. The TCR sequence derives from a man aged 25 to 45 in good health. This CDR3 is CASSGDRGDEQFF. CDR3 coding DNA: TGTGCCAGCAGTGGCGACAGGGGCGATGAGCAGTTCTTC.